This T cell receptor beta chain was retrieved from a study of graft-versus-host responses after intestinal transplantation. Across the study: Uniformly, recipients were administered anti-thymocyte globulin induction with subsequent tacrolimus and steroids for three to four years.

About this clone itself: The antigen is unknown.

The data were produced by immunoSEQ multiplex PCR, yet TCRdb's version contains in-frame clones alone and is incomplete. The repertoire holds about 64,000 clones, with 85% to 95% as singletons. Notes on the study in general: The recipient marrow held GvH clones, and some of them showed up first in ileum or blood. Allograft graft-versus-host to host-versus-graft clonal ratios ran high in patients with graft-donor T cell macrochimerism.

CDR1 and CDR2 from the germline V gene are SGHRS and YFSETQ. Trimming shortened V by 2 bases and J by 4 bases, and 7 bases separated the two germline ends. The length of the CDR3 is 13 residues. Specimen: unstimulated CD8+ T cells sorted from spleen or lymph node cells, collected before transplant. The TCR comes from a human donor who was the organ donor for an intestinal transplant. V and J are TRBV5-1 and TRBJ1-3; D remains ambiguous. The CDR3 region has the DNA TGCGCCAGCAGCTTTATCTCCGGAAACACCATATATTTT. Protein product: CASSFISGNTIYF.